This TCR beta chain was identified during a study of glioma-infiltrating T cells. Amplification of TCR alpha and beta CDR3 regions from RNA used iRepertoire nested multiplex PCR. For one-step reverse transcription and amplification, about 90-400 ng of tissue mRNA or PBMC total RNA was used. TCRdb re-called the multiplex PCR reads with MiXCR, one entry per CDR3 protein. The table includes 160,000 or so distinct CDR3 sequences, around 40% detected once. This clonotype showed up many times. Its antigen remains unknown. V lost 6 bases, J lost 0 bases, and 6 bases lay in between. This CDR3 has 13 residues. The V gene's germline CDR1 is MNHEY and CDR2 SMNVEV (reference sequence). Findings and caveats of the study: Non-neoplastic patients had below-expected tissue-blood divergence, while all gliomas exceeded expectation. CDR3 overlap between tissue and blood was very small.

This TCR derives from a human donor with low-grade glioma or glioblastoma, undergoing nonglioma brain surgery, or in good health (not recorded which). The chain uses TRBV27 and TRBJ1-5; D remains unclear. Sequencing used glioma tissue, nonneoplastic brain tissue, or PBMCs (not recorded which). The CDR3 DNA reads TGTGCCAGCAGGCGGGGTAGCAATCAGCCCCAGCATTTT. Translating it yields CASRRGSNQPQHF.